The 17 T cell receptor beta chains reported below all come from one sample, sequenced in a study of T-cell memory formation after mild COVID-19. MiXCR was run by TCRdb on the 5' RACE reads, yielding one entry per CDR3 protein. The sample contains more than 400,000 distinct CDR3 sequences, 15% to 20% of which appear only once. Sequences were obtained from PBMCs or a T cell subset sorted from them (not recorded which). Receptors originate from an adult woman who had mild COVID-19 (a few samples of this study predate the infection). Cell type and time point are not known.

The V call is TRBV5-5, the J call TRBJ2-7; D ambiguous. V lost 0 bases to trimming and J lost 0 bases, with 10 bases between them. Germline V CDR1 and CDR2: SGHKS, YYEKEE (reference sequence). This CDR3 comprises 15 residues. The CDR3: CASSLGQDPSYEQYF. CDR3 bases: TGTGCCAGCAGCTTGGGGCAGGACCCCTCCTACGAGCAGTACTTC.

The gene calls are TRBV12-3 or TRBV12-4 and TRBJ2-7, with D possibly called TRBD1 or TRBD2 (7 bases each). The CDR3 totals 16 residues. The V gene lost 5 bases and the J gene lost 4 bases, with 21 bases spanning the gap. CDR3 nucleotide sequence: TGTGCCAGCAGTACCTGGGACAGCGGGATCGAATACGAGCAGTACTTC. It is translated as CASSTWDSGIEYEQYF.

This clonotype was recorded at least ten times. J is TRBJ1-6 and V is TRBV11-2; 7 bases match TRBD1. Germline V gives CDR1 SGHAT, CDR2 FQNNGV. The CDR3 spans 15 residues. With 5 bases clipped from V and 10 bases from J, the junction kept 11 bases outside the gene matches. The CDR3 coding sequence is TGTGCCAGCAGCCCCAGAGGAGGGGGCGGGTCACCCCTCCACTTT. Protein sequence: CASSPRGGGGSPLHF. Combining the CDR3 with reference TRBV11-2 and TRBJ1-6 gives the whole variable domain EAGVAQSPRYKIIEKRQSVAFWCNPISGHATLYWYQQILGQGPKLLIQFQNNGVVDDSQLPKDRFSAERLKGVDSTLKIQPAKLEDSAVYLCASSPRGGGGSPLHFGNGTRLTVT.

In its sample, this clonotype was seen many times. The chain is built from TRBV21-1 and TRBJ1-5; the table gives TRBD1 as D, unverified against the DNA. TRBV21-1 is a documented pseudogene. The CDR3 consists of 15 residues. CDR3 sequence (DNA): TGTGCCAGCAGCGATACAGGGGGAACGGCTCAGCCCCAGCATTTT. Its translation: CASSDTGGTAQPQHF.

This sequence joins TRBV30 and TRBJ1-5; D ambiguous. The CDR3 extends over 14 amino acids. The germline V and J ends were trimmed by 0 bases and 9 bases, with 15 bases remaining between them. Germline loops: CDR1 GTSNPN, CDR2 SVGIG (reference sequence). The CDR3 DNA follows: TGTGCCTGGAGTGTAGGTCAATCGAATTCGCCCCAGCATTTT. It encodes CAWSVGQSNSPQHF.

The chain joins TRBV7-8 to TRBJ2-1; 13 bases align to TRBD2. CDR1 SGHVS and CDR2 FQNEAQ come from the germline V gene. The CDR3 loop spans 16 amino acids. V was pared by 3 bases and J by 6 bases, with 5 bases of the junction left unmatched. CDR3 DNA sequence: TGTGCCAGCAGCTTCGGACTAGCGGGAGCTGGCAATGAGCAGTTCTTC. This translates into CASSFGLAGAGNEQFF.

This clonotype was detected only a few times. The DNA is omitted, as the CDR3 cannot be located on it reliably, and the CDR3 follows TCRdb's listing. This chain links TRBV7-9 with TRBJ2-5; the table's D call of TRBD1 was not tested on the DNA. CDR1 and CDR2 from the germline V gene are SEHNR and FQNEAQ (reference sequence). Counting both end residues, the CDR3 totals 18 amino acids. This chain's CDR3 is CASSSTVESGPRVGIGNF.

This clonotype was counted ten times or more. This sequence joins TRBV12-3 or TRBV12-4 and TRBJ1-1; D is possibly TRBD1 (5 bases). V lost 3 bases to trimming and J lost 6 bases, with 14 bases between them. The CDR3 loop spans 14 amino acids. The CDR3 sequence: CASSFRDGGPEAFF. In DNA, the CDR3 is TGTGCCAGCAGTTTCCGGGACGGAGGACCTGAAGCTTTCTTT.

The chain is built from TRBV10-3 and TRBJ2-7; 9 bases are a match to TRBD1. Per the germline V gene, CDR1 is ENHRY and CDR2 is SYGVKD. This CDR3 is built from 12 residues. The V gene end was trimmed by 8 bases and the J gene end by 6 bases; junction bases not matched to a gene: 5. CDR3 amino acids: CAIGTGYGEQYF. The CDR3, as DNA: TGTGCCATCGGGACAGGGTACGGCGAGCAGTACTTC.

This clonotype has a single count. This sequence may be a read error, since a much larger clone differs from it by one base. The chain couples TRBV5-1 to TRBJ2-3; 7 nucleotides align to TRBD2. V trimming: 4 bases; J trimming: 6 bases; junction bases outside the gene matches: 8. Per the germline V gene, CDR1 is SGHRS and CDR2 is YFSETQ. The CDR3 extends over 14 amino acids. The CDR3 protein is CASSPMTSLDTQYF. CDR3 bases: TGCGCCAGCAGCCCGATGACTAGCTTGGATACGCAGTATTTT.

The rearrangement links TRBV5-5 to TRBJ1-1; 8 nucleotides agree with TRBD1. The CDR3 totals 15 residues. Looked up from germline, CDR1 is SGHKS and CDR2 is YYEKEE (reference sequence). The ends lost 6 bases at V and 1 base at J; junction bases unmatched: 8. The CDR3 DNA follows: TGTGCCAGCACCTCTTTCGGGACAGGGAACACTGAAGCTTTCTTT. This translates into CASTSFGTGNTEAFF.

The CDR3 here is CASSLHGEYGYTF. CDR3 nucleotide sequence: TGTGCCAGCAGCTTGCACGGTGAATATGGCTACACCTTC. The chain combines TRBV5-6 with TRBJ1-2, with D uncertain. This CDR3 comprises 13 residues. V lost 1 base to trimming and J lost 5 bases, with 9 bases between them. Germline V gene data show CDR1 as SGHDT and CDR2 as YYEEEE.

This clonotype was observed a few times. This chain links TRBV20-1 with TRBJ2-7; tentative D call: TRBD2 (5 bases). CDR1 is DFQATT, CDR2 SNEGSKA, per germline (reference sequence). V was shortened by 1 base and J by 4 bases, with 14 bases between the two germline ends. CDR3 length equals 14 residues. The CDR3 sequence: CSARARTDGYEQYF. The CDR3 DNA reads as TGCAGTGCTAGAGCTCGGACTGACGGGTACGAGCAGTACTTC.

This clonotype came up a few times. This rearrangement joins TRBV7-9 to TRBJ1-5; D gene ambiguous. The CDR3 loop spans 16 amino acids. V was cut by 1 base and J by 7 bases, with 17 bases left in between. CDR1 and CDR2 from the germline V gene are SEHNR and FQNEAQ (reference sequence). CDR3 region: CASSLEVGEIRQPQHF. CDR3 bases: TGTGCCAGCAGCTTAGAGGTGGGTGAAATCAGACAGCCCCAGCATTTT. Drawing the rest from reference TRBV7-9 and TRBJ1-5, the complete variable domain is DTGVSQNPRHKITKRGQNVTFRCDPISEHNRLYWYRQTLGQGPEFLTYFQNEAQLEKSRLLSDRFSAERPKGSFSTLEIQRTEQGDSAMYLCASSLEVGEIRQPQHFGDGTRLSIL.

This clonotype showed up just a few times. V and J are TRBV3-1 and TRBJ2-7, with D uncertain. The germline V gene has CDR1 LGHDT and CDR2 YNNKEL (reference sequence). The germline V and J ends were trimmed by 1 base and 7 bases, with 8 bases remaining between them. This CDR3 has 12 amino acids. The CDR3 coding sequence is TGTGCCAGCAGCCAAGGTCGCGGTGAGCAGTACTTC. This gives the protein CASSQGRGEQYF.

The rearrangement links TRBV25-1 to TRBJ2-7; D is unclear. CDR3 size: 12 residues. In germline, CDR1 is MGHDK, CDR2 SYGVNS. The V end lost 8 bases, the J end lost 1 base, and 9 bases lay between the germline ends. The CDR3 nucleotides read TGTGCCAGCTCGACACCGTCCTACGAGCAGTACTTC. The encoded protein is CASSTPSYEQYF.

This clonotype was seen more than once but under ten times. V is TRBV24-1 and J is TRBJ2-4; D is possibly TRBD1 (6 bases). The V end was cut by 5 bases, the J end by 6 bases, with 10 bases between. This CDR3 is 13 amino acids long. In germline, CDR1 is KGHDR, CDR2 SFDVKD. The CDR3 spells CATSAAGANIQYF. DNA for the CDR3: TGTGCCACCAGTGCGGCAGGGGCAAACATTCAGTACTTC.